A single sample is the source of the 26 T cell receptor beta chains below, sequenced in a study of T cell clonality in common variable immunodeficiency. Regarding the study as a whole: Fewer deletions and N-nucleotide insertions were reportedly seen in common variable immunodeficiency TCR beta sequences.

Only in-frame clones appear in the TCRdb table, and some are missing; sequencing was by immunoSEQ multiplex PCR. Recorded here are just over 25,000 clones, none singletons. The antigens of these receptors remain unknown. The specimen sequenced was peripheral blood mononuclear cells. These TCRs come from a human donor with common variable immunodeficiency.

The sample holds many counts of this clone. The read stops 3 residues short of the end of the CDR3; the missing end is completed from the germline J gene. The chain employs TRBV30 and TRBJ2-2, with 7 bases identical to TRBD2. V lost 0 bases to trimming and J lost 2 bases; unmatched junction nucleotides: 6. Germline CDR1 and CDR2: GTSNPN and SVGIG (reference sequence). The CDR3 has 16 amino acids. The CDR3 bases that were read are TGTGCCTGGAGTGTAAAGGGGAGGGGTAACACCGGGGAG. It codes for CAWSVKGRGNTGE. The CDR3, in full, reads CAWSVKGRGNTGELFF.

This clone was observed a few times. From the germline J gene comes the end of the CDR3, since the read stops 3 residues before it. V usage is TRBV2 and J usage is TRBJ2-3, with 12 bases lining up with TRBD2. V shed 4 bases, J shed 4 bases, and the junction held 9 bases outside the gene matches. Germline assignment: CDR1 SNHLY and CDR2 FYNNEI. There are 17 residues in the CDR3. The CDR3 bases that were read are TGTGCCAGCAGTGGAGGGCTAGCGGGGGGGCACGCAGATACG. It is translated as CASSGGLAGGHADT. The entire CDR3 is CASSGGLAGGHADTQYF. Filled out from reference TRBV2 and TRBJ2-3, the complete variable domain reads EPEVTQTPSHQVTQMGQEVILRCVPISNHLYFYWYRQILGQKVEFLVSFYNNEISEKSEIFDDQFSVERPDGSNFTLKIRSTKLEDSAMYFCASSGGLAGGHADTQYFGPGTRLTVL.

Worth noting for this clone: The read halts 3 residues ahead of the CDR3 end, with the missing end drawn from the germline J gene. The chain joins TRBV6-2 or TRBV6-3 to TRBJ2-5, with D perhaps being TRBD1 or TRBD2 (5 bases each). V lost 4 bases and J lost 4, with 16 bases in between. Germline-derived CDR1 and CDR2 are MNHEY and SVGEGT. The CDR3 has 15 residues. The CDR3 reads CASSSTRSGRETQYF. The part of the CDR3 DNA that was read is TGTGCCAGCAGTTCAACAAGGTCAGGGAGAGAGACC.

This clone was found many times. The read ends 3 residues before the CDR3 terminus; that terminus is restored from the germline J gene. This chain connects TRBV7-2 to TRBJ1-4; 7 nucleotides line up with TRBD1. From germline, CDR1 is SGHTA and CDR2 FQGNSA. Unmatched junction bases numbered 10, after V lost 5 bases and J lost 7 bases. The CDR3 loop spans 15 amino acids. The CDR3 loop reads CASSRQGSSTEKLFF. The part of the CDR3 DNA that was read is TGTGCCAGCAGCCGACAGGGATCTTCCACTGAAAAA.

For this clone: The DNA ends 3 residues before the CDR3 does, and the rest of the CDR3 is filled in from the germline J gene. The rearrangement uses TRBV2 and TRBJ2-7; TRBD2 matches 10 bases. This CDR3 comprises 15 residues. Germline CDR1 SNHLY, CDR2 FYNNEI. Unmatched junction bases numbered 8, after V lost 6 bases and J lost 3 bases. CDR3 DNA, as far as it was read: TGTGCCAGCAGGTCAACTAGCGGGGTTATCTACGAG. It specifies CASRSTSGVIYE. The full CDR3 reads CASRSTSGVIYEQYF.

This clone has a handful of counts. The read comes to an end 3 residues before the CDR3 does, leaving the germline J gene to fill in the end. V and J are TRBV11-3 and TRBJ2-7, with TRBD1 as a possible D gene (6 bases). The CDR3 has 13 amino acids. CDR1 is SGHNT and CDR2 is YENEEA in the germline V gene. Trimming left V 4 bases short and J 3 bases short, with 10 bases between. The CDR3 loop reads CASSSGQFYEQYF. CDR3 bases read: TGTGCCAGCAGCTCCGGACAGTTCTACGAG. Combining the CDR3 with reference TRBV11-3 and TRBJ2-7 gives the whole variable domain EAGVVQSPRYKIIEKKQPVAFWCNPISGHNTLYWYLQNLGQGPELLIRYENEEAVDDSQLPKDRFSAERLKGVDSTLKIQPAELGDSAVYLCASSSGQFYEQYFGPGTRLTVT.

This clone was counted a few times. The read finishes 3 residues shy of the CDR3 end, and the germline J gene is used to complete it. The rearrangement joins TRBV6-4 to TRBJ2-7; 8 bases are shared with TRBD2. Germline CDR1 and CDR2: MRHNA and SNTAGT. This CDR3 comprises 20 residues. J gave up 3 bases and V 2 bases, and 21 bases lay outside the gene matches. The sequenced part of the CDR3 DNA is TGTGCCAGCAGTGACCCCCTCTCCGGGGGGGGAGCGGGATTTGGCTACGAG. Its translation: CASSDPLSGGGAGFGYE. The whole CDR3 reads CASSDPLSGGGAGFGYEQYF.

In its sample, this clone was seen many times. This CDR3 reads CASSTGGLETQYF. CDR3 bases read: TGTGCCAGCAGCACAGGGGGCTTAGAGACC. The rearrangement joins TRBV2 to TRBJ2-5; 9 bases map to TRBD1. From the germline J gene comes the end of the CDR3, since the read stops 3 residues before it. The CDR3 is made up of 13 amino acids. Germline V CDR1 and CDR2: SNHLY, FYNNEI. Losses at the gene ends were 6 bases for V and 4 bases for J; bases not matched to a gene: 3.

This clone has at least ten counts. Sequencing ends 3 residues short of the CDR3 end; the germline J gene provides the rest. The V gene is TRBV7-6, the J gene TRBJ1-6, with a tentative D call TRBD1 (6 bases). V lost 5 bases and J lost 5, with 16 bases in between. CDR3 length: 16 residues. Germline assignment: CDR1 SGHVS and CDR2 FNYEAQ. CDR3 protein: CASSLDRNLNNSPLHF. The CDR3 DNA, read in part, is TGTGCCAGCAGCCTCGACAGGAATCTAAATAATTCACCC.

By share, this clone ranks as medium-sized. The CDR3 is cut off 3 residues early in the read; its end comes from the germline J gene. V is TRBV7-2 and J is TRBJ2-2; 7 bases agree with TRBD1. V lost 1 base to trimming and J lost 6 bases; unmatched junction nucleotides: 5. The CDR3 runs 15 residues. Germline CDR1 reads SGHTA; CDR2 reads FQGNSA. Partial CDR3 DNA: TGTGCCAGCAGCTTAGTGACAGGGAGAGCCGGGGAG. Protein sequence: CASSLVTGRAGE. The full CDR3 sequence reads CASSLVTGRAGELFF.

There are many counts of this clone. The CDR3 end falls 3 residues outside the read, so it is completed with the germline J gene. This sequence joins TRBV29-1 and TRBJ1-1, with D uncertain. The V end lost 2 bases, the J end lost 5 bases, and 12 bases lay between the germline ends. CDR1 SQVTM and CDR2 ANQGSEA come from the germline V gene. This CDR3 has 13 residues. The CDR3 region is CSVEPPRTTEAFF. The covered CDR3 bases are TGCAGCGTTGAACCCCCTAGAACGACTGAA.

This clone has at least ten counts. Sequencing ends 3 residues short of the CDR3 end; the germline J gene provides the rest. The chain joins TRBV11-2 to TRBJ2-3, with TRBD2 matching 7 bases. V shed 7 bases, J shed 2 bases, and the junction held 9 bases outside the gene matches. The CDR3 covers 15 residues. Germline CDR1 reads SGHAT; CDR2 reads FQNNGV. The chain's CDR3 is CASTRARGYTDTQYF. The DNA read from the CDR3 is TGTGCCAGCACTAGGGCGCGGGGGTACACAGATACG.

This clone was recorded many times. The read is 3 residues too short to cover the CDR3 end, so that end is filled in from the germline J gene. This sequence joins TRBV20-1 and TRBJ1-6, with 9 bases aligning to TRBD1. Germline lookup yields CDR1 DFQATT and CDR2 SNEGSKA (reference sequence). The CDR3 extends over 15 amino acids. Losses at the gene ends were 2 bases for V and 10 bases for J; bases not matched to a gene: 9. CDR3 loop: CSARHRGLGGSPLHF. The covered CDR3 bases are TGCAGTGCTAGACACAGGGGGCTTGGGGGGTCACCC.

This clone was observed at least ten times. The CDR3 is cut off 3 residues early in the read; its end comes from the germline J gene. V usage is TRBV2 and J usage is TRBJ1-6; 7 nucleotides align to TRBD1. Germline assignment: CDR1 SNHLY and CDR2 FYNNEI. The V segment lost 5 bases and the J segment 7 bases; nucleotides outside the gene matches: 8. This CDR3 has 15 amino acids. The covered CDR3 bases are TGTGCCAGCAGTATGAACACAGGGGCGAATTCACCC. Its protein product is CASSMNTGANSP. The whole CDR3 protein reads CASSMNTGANSPLHF.

This clone was seen a few times. The CDR3 end is not reached by the read, which stops 3 residues before it; the germline J gene fills it in. This rearrangement joins TRBV18 to TRBJ1-6, with a weak D call TRBD1 (5 bases). The germline V gene has CDR1 KGHSH and CDR2 LQKENI. This CDR3 has 15 residues. V was clipped by 6 bases and J by 0 bases, with 9 bases between them. The CDR3 spells CASSSGSSYNSPLHF. The part of the CDR3 DNA that was read is TGTGCCAGCTCCTCAGGGAGCTCCTATAATTCACCC.

Concerning this clone itself: Coverage ceases 3 residues before the CDR3 finishes, and the germline J gene fills in the end. The chain carries TRBV30 and TRBJ1-6; no reliable D call. The CDR3 is 11 residues long. Germline V gene sequence: CDR1 GTSNPN, CDR2 SVGIG (reference sequence). Trimming cost V 2 bases and J 7 bases, with 3 bases left between them. The CDR3 is CAWSTNSPLHF. The covered CDR3 bases are TGTGCCTGGAGTACAAATTCACCC.

This clone was detected only a few times. The read terminates 3 residues ahead of where the CDR3 ends, so the germline J gene completes it. The gene calls are TRBV18 and TRBJ1-1, with no clear D. This CDR3 has 16 residues. The germline V and J ends were trimmed by 3 bases and 1 base, with 15 bases remaining between them. From germline, CDR1 is KGHSH and CDR2 LQKENI. The sequenced part of the CDR3 DNA is TGTGCCAGCTCACCCCACCCTATACGGGGGAACACTGAA. Translated: CASSPHPIRGNTE. The entire CDR3 is CASSPHPIRGNTEAFF.

This clone appeared many times. The CDR3 extends 3 residues past the end of the read, so its final part is completed from the germline J gene. J is TRBJ2-3 and V is TRBV30, with 12 bases that match TRBD2. The CDR3 totals 16 residues. The V gene's germline CDR1 is GTSNPN and CDR2 SVGIG (reference sequence). V trimming: 2 bases; J trimming: 5 bases; junction bases outside the gene matches: 8. The CDR3 reads CAWSPPLAGGRDTQYF. The CDR3 bases that were read are TGTGCCTGGAGTCCCCCACTAGCGGGGGGAAGAGATACG.

There are a few counts of this clone. The read is 3 residues too short to cover the CDR3 end, so that end is filled in from the germline J gene. The same CDR3 is also encoded by other DNA sequences in this sample. The chain is built from TRBV7-2 and TRBJ1-2; 8 nucleotides agree with TRBD1. Trimming took 1 base from V and 5 from J; bases not matched to a gene: 6. The CDR3 contains 15 residues. Per germline, CDR1 SGHTA and CDR2 FQGNSA. The CDR3 loop reads CASSLGRTGLYGYTF. Incomplete CDR3 DNA: TGTGCCAGCAGCTTAGGAAGGACAGGGCTGTATGGC.

Comment on this clone: The read terminates 3 residues before the CDR3 end, so the remaining end is supplied by the germline J gene. The chain couples TRBV19 to TRBJ2-7; 10 bases are shared with TRBD1. There are 14 residues in the CDR3. Germline assignment: CDR1 LNHDA and CDR2 SQIVND (reference sequence). The V gene end was trimmed by 5 bases and the J gene end by 4 bases; junction bases not matched to a gene: 5. CDR3 sequence: CASSADRGPYEQYF. Incomplete CDR3 DNA: TGTGCCAGTAGTGCCGACAGGGGGCCGTACGAG.

This clone has ten or more counts. The CDR3 extends 3 residues past the end of the read, so its final part is completed from the germline J gene. The chain combines TRBV19 with TRBJ1-1; maybe TRBD1 (5 bases). The CDR3 is 14 amino acids. Germline CDR1 is LNHDA and CDR2 is SQIVND (reference sequence). Trimming left V 2 bases short and J 5 bases short, with 12 bases between. The CDR3 here is CASSIMGGTTEAFF. The CDR3 bases that were read are TGTGCCAGTAGTATAATGGGGGGAACTACTGAA.

This clone was picked up many times. With the read ending 3 residues before the CDR3 end, the germline J gene is used to fill in that end. This chain connects TRBV2 to TRBJ2-1, with 12 positions matching TRBD2. The CDR3 has 16 residues. Germline-derived CDR1 and CDR2 are SNHLY and FYNNEI. J gave up 2 bases and V 6 bases, and 5 bases lay outside the gene matches. The CDR3 DNA, read in part, is TGTGCCAGCAGGGAGCTAGCGGGGGGGCCCTACAATGAG. It codes for CASRELAGGPYNE. The full-length CDR3 reads as CASRELAGGPYNEQFF.

This clone was recorded a few times. The CDR3 is cut off 3 residues early in the read; its end comes from the germline J gene. The chain links TRBV19 to TRBJ2-5, with 7 bases fitting TRBD2. Germline CDR1 LNHDA, CDR2 SQIVND (reference sequence). This CDR3 contains 14 residues. J gave up 4 bases and V 10 bases, and 12 bases lay outside the gene matches. CDR3 loop: CAKSSGPKGETQYF. The sequenced CDR3 bases are TGTGCCAAATCTAGCGGCCCGAAGGGAGAGACC.

At least ten counts were recorded for this clone. The DNA ends 3 residues before the CDR3 does, and the rest of the CDR3 is filled in from the germline J gene. The J gene is TRBJ2-4, the V gene TRBV2, with D tentatively TRBD2 (6 bases). The CDR3 extends over 19 amino acids. The V end was cut by 0 bases, the J end by 0 bases, with 18 bases between. Germline CDR1 reads SNHLY; CDR2 reads FYNNEI. CDR3 DNA, as far as it was read: TGTGCCAGCAGTGAAGCGGGGGGTTTAAGTGCGGGAGCCAAAAACATT. Amino acid sequence: CASSEAGGLSAGAKNI. The CDR3 in its entirety is CASSEAGGLSAGAKNIQYF. The whole variable domain, remainder taken from reference TRBV2 and TRBJ2-4, is EPEVTQTPSHQVTQMGQEVILRCVPISNHLYFYWYRQILGQKVEFLVSFYNNEISEKSEIFDDQFSVERPDGSNFTLKIRSTKLEDSAMYFCASSEAGGLSAGAKNIQYFGAGTRLSVL.

This clone was seen many times. The CDR3 is cut off 3 residues early in the read; its end comes from the germline J gene. V gene TRBV2 combines with J gene TRBJ2-7; 8 nucleotides line up with TRBD1. This CDR3 contains 12 residues. V was pared by 7 bases and J by 6 bases, with 5 bases of the junction left unmatched. Germline V gene lookup returns CDR1 SNHLY and CDR2 FYNNEI. CDR3 sequence reads: CASKGQGFEQYF. The CDR3 DNA, read in part, is TGTGCCAGCAAAGGACAGGGCTTCGAG.

A few counts support this clone. The read is 3 residues too short to cover the CDR3 end, so that end is filled in from the germline J gene. The gene calls are TRBV10-2 and TRBJ2-5; a possible D gene is TRBD1 (6 bases). Trimming removed 0 bases at V and 1 base at J, with 18 bases between. Germline values: CDR1 WSHSY, CDR2 SAAADI. This CDR3 spans 18 amino acids. The sequenced part of the CDR3 DNA is TGCGCCAGCAGTGAGTCCAAAAACAGGGCATCGGGCCAAGAGACC. It encodes CASSESKNRASGQET. The whole CDR3 sequence is CASSESKNRASGQETQYF.